Sequencing of this T cell receptor (beta chain) was carried out in a study of T cell clusters in autoimmune cytopenias. Study overall: TRB sequencing had a median about 52,000 reads and approximately 2,200 distinct clonotypes per sample. General study results and limits: Primary autoimmune cytopenia patients appeared to lack physiological T cell clusters present in healthy donors. Comparing secondary cytopenia with chronic lymphocytic leukemia showed no cluster-lack signature, apparently masked by lymphoma repertoire.

Comments on this clonotype: The antigen is undetermined.

CDR3 length equals 14 residues. Looked up from germline, CDR1 is MNHEY and CDR2 is SMNVEV (reference sequence). Tens of thousands of genome equivalents of blood DNA were amplified for TRB. TRB was amplified by touch-down multiplex PCR, primer pools A and B combined. For each CDR3 protein, TCRdb gives one entry from its re-call of the multiplex PCR reads, without DNA. This sample contains some 12,000 distinct CDR3 sequences. This clonotype was obtained from a human donor with an autoimmune cytopenia or autoimmune hepatitis (not recorded which). What was sequenced was peripheral blood. The chain joins TRBV27 to TRBJ2-1; TCRdb's assignment of TRBD1 cannot be checked, as there is no DNA. The CDR3 protein is CASRDRGDYNEQFF.